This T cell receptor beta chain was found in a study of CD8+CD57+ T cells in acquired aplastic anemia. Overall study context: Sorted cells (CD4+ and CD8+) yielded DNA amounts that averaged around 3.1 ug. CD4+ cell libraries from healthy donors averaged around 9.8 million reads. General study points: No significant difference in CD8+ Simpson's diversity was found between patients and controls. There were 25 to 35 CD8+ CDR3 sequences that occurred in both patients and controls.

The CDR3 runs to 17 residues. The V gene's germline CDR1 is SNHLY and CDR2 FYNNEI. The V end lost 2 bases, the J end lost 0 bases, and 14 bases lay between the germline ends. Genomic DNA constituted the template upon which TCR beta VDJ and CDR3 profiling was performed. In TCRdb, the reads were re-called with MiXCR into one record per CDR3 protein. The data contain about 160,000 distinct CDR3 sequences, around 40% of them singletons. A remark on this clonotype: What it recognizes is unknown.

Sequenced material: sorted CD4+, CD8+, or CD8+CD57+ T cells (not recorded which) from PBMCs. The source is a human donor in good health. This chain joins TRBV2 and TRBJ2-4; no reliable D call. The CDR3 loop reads CASSEQATLLAKNIQYF. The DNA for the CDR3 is TGTGCCAGCAGTGAACAGGCGACCTTATTAGCCAAAAACATTCAGTACTTC.